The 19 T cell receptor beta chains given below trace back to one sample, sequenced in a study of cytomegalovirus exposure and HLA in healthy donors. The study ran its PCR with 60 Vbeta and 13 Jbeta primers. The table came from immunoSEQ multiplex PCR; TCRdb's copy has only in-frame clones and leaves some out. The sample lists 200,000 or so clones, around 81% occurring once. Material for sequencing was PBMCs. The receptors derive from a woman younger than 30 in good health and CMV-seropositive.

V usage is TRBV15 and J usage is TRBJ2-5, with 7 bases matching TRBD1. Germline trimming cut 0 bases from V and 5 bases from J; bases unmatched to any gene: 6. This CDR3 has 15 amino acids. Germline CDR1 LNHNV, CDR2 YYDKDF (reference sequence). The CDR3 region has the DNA TGTGCCACCAGCAGAGATTTGGCAGGGGGTGAGACCCAGTACTTC. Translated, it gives CATSRDLAGGETQYF.

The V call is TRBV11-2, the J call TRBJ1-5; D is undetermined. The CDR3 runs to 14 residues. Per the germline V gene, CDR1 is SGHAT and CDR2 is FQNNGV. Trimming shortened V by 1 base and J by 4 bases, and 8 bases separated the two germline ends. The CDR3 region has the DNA TGTGCCAGCAGCTTAGGATCGGTAAATCAGCCCCAGCATTTT. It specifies CASSLGSVNQPQHF. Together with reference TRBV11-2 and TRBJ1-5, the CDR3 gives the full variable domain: EAGVAQSPRYKIIEKRQSVAFWCNPISGHATLYWYQQILGQGPKLLIQFQNNGVVDDSQLPKDRFSAERLKGVDSTLKIQPAKLEDSAVYLCASSLGSVNQPQHFGDGTRLSIL.

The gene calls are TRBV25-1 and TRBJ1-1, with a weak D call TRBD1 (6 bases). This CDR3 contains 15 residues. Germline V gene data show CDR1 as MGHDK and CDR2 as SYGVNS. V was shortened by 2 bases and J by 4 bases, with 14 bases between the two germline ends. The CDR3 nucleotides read TGTGCCAGCAGTGAAATTGGGGGGGCGCGCACTGAAGCTTTCTTT. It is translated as CASSEIGGARTEAFF.

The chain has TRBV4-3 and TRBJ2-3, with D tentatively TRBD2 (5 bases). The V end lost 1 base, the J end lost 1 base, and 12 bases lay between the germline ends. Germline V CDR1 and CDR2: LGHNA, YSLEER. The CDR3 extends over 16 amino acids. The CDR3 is CASSQGAVGGTDTQYF. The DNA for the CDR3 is TGCGCCAGCAGCCAAGGAGCGGTTGGGGGCACAGATACGCAGTATTTT.

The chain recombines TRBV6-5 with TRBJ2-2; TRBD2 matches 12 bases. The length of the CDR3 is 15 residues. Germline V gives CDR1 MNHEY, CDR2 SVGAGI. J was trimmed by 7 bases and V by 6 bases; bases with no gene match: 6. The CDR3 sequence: CASSTTSGGFGELFF. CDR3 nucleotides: TGTGCCAGCAGCACGACTAGCGGGGGTTTCGGGGAGCTGTTTTTT.

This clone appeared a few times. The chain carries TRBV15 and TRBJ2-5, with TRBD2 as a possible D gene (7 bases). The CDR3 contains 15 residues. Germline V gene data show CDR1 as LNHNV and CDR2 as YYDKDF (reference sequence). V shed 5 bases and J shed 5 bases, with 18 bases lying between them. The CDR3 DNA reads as TGTGCCACCAGCCGAACCCACGGGGGGCCTGAGACCCAGTACTTC. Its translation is CATSRTHGGPETQYF.

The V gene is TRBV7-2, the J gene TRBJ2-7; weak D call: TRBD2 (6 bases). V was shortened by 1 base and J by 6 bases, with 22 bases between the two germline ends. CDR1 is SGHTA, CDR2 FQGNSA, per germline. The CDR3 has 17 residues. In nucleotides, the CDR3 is TGTGCCAGCAGCTTAGACGGGAGAGGATCCTCCCTACGCGAGCAGTACGTC. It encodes CASSLDGRGSSLREQYV.

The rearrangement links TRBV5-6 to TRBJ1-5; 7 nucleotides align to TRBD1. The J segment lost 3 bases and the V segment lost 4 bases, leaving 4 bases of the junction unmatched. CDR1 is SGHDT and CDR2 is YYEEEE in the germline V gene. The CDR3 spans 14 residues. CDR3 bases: TGTGCCAGCAGCCGCGGGACAGACAATCAGCCCCAGCATTTT. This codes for CASSRGTDNQPQHF.

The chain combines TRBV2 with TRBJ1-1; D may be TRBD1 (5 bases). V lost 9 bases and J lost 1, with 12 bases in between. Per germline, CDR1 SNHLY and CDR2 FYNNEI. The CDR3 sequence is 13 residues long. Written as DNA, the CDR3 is TGTGCCAGTGGGCCTAGGGGGAACACTGAAGCTTTCTTT. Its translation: CASGPRGNTEAFF.

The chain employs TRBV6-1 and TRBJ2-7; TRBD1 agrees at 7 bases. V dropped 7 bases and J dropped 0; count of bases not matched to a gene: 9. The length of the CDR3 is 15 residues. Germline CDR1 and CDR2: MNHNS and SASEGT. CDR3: CASTRQGGSSYEQYV. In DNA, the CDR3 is TGTGCCAGCACTAGACAGGGTGGCAGCTCCTACGAGCAGTACGTC.

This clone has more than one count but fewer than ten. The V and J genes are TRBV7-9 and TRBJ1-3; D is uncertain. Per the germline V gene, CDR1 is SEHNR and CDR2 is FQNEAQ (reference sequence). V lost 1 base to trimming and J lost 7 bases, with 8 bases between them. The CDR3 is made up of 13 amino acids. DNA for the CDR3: TGTGCCAGCAGCTTAGGTATCTCGAACACCATATATTTT. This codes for CASSLGISNTIYF.

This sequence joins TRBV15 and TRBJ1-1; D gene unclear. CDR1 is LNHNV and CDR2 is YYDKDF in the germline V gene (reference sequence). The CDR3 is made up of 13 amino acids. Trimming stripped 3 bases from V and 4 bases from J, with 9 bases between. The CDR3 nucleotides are TGTGCCACCAGCAGGTCCTCGAGCACTGAAGCTTTCTTT. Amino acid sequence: CATSRSSSTEAFF.

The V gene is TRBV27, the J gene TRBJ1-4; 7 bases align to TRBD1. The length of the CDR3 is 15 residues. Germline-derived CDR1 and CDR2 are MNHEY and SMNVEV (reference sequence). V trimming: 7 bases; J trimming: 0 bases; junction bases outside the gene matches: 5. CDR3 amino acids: CASTQGGATNEKLFF. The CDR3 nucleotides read TGTGCCAGCACCCAGGGGGGAGCAACTAATGAAAAACTGTTTTTT. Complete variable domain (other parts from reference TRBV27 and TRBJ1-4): EAQVTQNPRYLITVTGKKLTVTCSQNMNHEYMSWYRQDPGLGLRQIYYSMNVEVTDKGDVPEGYKVSRKEKRNFPLILESPSPNQTSLYFCASTQGGATNEKLFFGSGTQLSVL.

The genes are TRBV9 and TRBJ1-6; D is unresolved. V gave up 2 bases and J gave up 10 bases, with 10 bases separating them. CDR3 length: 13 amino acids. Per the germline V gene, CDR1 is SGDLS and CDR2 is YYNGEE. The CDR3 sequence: CASSVEGSSPLHF. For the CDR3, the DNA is TGTGCCAGCAGCGTCGAAGGGAGCTCACCCCTCCACTTT.

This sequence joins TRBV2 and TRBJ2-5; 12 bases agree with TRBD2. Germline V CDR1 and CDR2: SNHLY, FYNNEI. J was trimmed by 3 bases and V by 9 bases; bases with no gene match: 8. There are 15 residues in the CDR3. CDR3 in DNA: TGTGCCAGTGGGCTAGCGGGGGGGGGCAAAGAGACCCAGTACTTC. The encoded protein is CASGLAGGGKETQYF.

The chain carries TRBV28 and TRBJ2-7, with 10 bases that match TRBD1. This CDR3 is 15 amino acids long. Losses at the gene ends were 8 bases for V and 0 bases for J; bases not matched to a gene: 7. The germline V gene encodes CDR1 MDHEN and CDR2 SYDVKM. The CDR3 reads CASLTRDRGSYEQYF. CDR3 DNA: TGTGCCAGCCTTACCCGGGACAGGGGCTCCTACGAGCAGTACTTC.

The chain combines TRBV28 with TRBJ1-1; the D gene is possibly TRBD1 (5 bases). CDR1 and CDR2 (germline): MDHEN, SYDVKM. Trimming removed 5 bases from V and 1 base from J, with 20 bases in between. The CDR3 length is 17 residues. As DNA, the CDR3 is TGTGCCAGCAGTCCTTACCAAGAGACAGCAAAGAACACTGAAGCTTTCTTT. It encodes CASSPYQETAKNTEAFF.

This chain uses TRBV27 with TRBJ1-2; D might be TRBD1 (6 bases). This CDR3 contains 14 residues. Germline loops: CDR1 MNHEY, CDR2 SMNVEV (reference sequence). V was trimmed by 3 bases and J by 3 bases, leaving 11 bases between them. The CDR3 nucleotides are TGTGCCAGCAGTTTTACAGGGACCGACTATGGCTACACCTTC. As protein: CASSFTGTDYGYTF.

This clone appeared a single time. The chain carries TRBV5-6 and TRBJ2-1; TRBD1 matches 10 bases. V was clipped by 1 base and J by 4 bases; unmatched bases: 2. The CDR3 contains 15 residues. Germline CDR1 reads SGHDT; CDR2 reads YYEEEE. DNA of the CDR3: TGTGCCAGCAGCTTGCGGACAGGGGGGTACAATGAGCAGTTCTTC. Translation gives CASSLRTGGYNEQFF.